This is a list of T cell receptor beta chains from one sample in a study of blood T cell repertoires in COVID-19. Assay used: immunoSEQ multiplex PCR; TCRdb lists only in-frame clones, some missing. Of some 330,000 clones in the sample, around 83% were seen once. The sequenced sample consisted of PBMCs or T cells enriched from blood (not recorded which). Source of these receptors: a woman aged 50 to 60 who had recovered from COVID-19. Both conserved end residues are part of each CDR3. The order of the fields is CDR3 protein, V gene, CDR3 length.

CDR3: CASSPAASNEQFF
V: TRBV18
length: 13

CDR3: CASSLTTSSSYEQYF
V: TRBV5-8
length: 15

CDR3: CASSQEVPHSGRNTEAFF
V: TRBV4-3
length: 18

CDR3: CAGHMSGETQYF
V: TRBV2
length: 12

CDR3: CASSLVGTGLNSPLHF
V: TRBV7-8
length: 16

CDR3: CATSRERGMGNQPQHF
V: TRBV15
length: 16

CDR3: CASSGDRSSYNSPLHF
V: TRBV2
length: 16

CDR3: CASSLDRYTEAFF
V: TRBV12-3/TRBV12-4
length: 13

CDR3: CASSVEGLAGNFADTQYF
V: TRBV9
length: 18

CDR3: CASSSDRANYGYTF
V: TRBV18
length: 14

CDR3: CASSALGADGNTIYF
V: TRBV19
length: 15

CDR3: CASSEGGASYEQYF
V: TRBV6-1
length: 14

CDR3: CASSQGAGVHSPLHF
V: TRBV14
length: 15

CDR3: CASSQSLAANYGYTF
V: TRBV4-2
length: 15

CDR3: CASSFTTGGHSF
V: TRBV7-8
length: 12

CDR3: CASRLLQGTGYTF
V: TRBV5-8
length: 13

CDR3: CASSLVVSSDGYTF
V: TRBV7-9
length: 14

CDR3: CASTLGQGVTGYTF
V: TRBV6-5
length: 14

CDR3: CASRPKTGRTGELFF
V: TRBV19
length: 15

CDR3: CAWGASSGNTIYF
V: TRBV30
length: 13

CDR3: CASSEGRGPQGTEAFF
V: TRBV19
length: 16

CDR3: CASSLAVGDYEQYF
V: TRBV5-4
length: 14

CDR3: CASTGMQGPKNIQYF
V: TRBV2
length: 15

CDR3: CASSRDTQNNQPQHF
V: TRBV5-8
length: 15

CDR3: CASSLPTGVTNTGELFF
V: TRBV27
length: 17

CDR3: CASSEMFSSNTGELFF
V: TRBV6-1
length: 16

CDR3: CASSLNPGSSEQYF
V: TRBV6-2/TRBV6-3
length: 14

CDR3: CASSFKGSSGYTF
V: TRBV5-6
length: 13

CDR3: CASSLGLAAEQYF
V: TRBV5-1
length: 13

CDR3: CASSVGTNRGLYEQYF
V: TRBV9
length: 16

CDR3: CASIRTGITEAFF
V: TRBV6-5
length: 13

CDR3: CASSFSGNTEAFF
V: TRBV12-3/TRBV12-4
length: 13

CDR3: CATSASGRAEDTQYF
V: TRBV24-1
length: 15

CDR3: CASSSYRVVSYNEQFF
V: TRBV5-1
length: 16

CDR3: CASSAQGIAYGYTF
V: TRBV2
length: 14

CDR3: CASSQENRGGYTF
V: TRBV3-1/TRBV3-2
length: 13

CDR3: CAWSVRSGRWGEQYF
V: TRBV30
length: 15

CDR3: CASIGTSGGEQFF
V: TRBV5-4
length: 13

CDR3: CASSAGHNNQPQHF
V: TRBV2
length: 14

CDR3: CASAFQGDVGTEAFF
V: TRBV5-1
length: 15

CDR3: CASTRLGTGGMNTEAFF
V: TRBV27
length: 17

CDR3: CASSYRGHTGELFF
V: TRBV6-2/TRBV6-3
length: 14